These 32 T cell receptor beta chains originate from one sample sequenced in a study of molecular identifiers for immune sequencing clone quantification. TCRdb itself ran the PCR reads through MiXCR, one entry per CDR3 protein. The sample yields under 350,000 distinct CDR3 sequences, 24% seen once. Sequencing input: naive CD8+ T cells from blood, with Jurkat cell RNA spiked in. Described subset: FACS-sorted CD8+CD4-CCR7+CD45RA+ naive T cells. The receptors were sampled from a human donor in good health. Some libraries in this study had Jurkat cell RNA spiked in.

The V gene is TRBV4-3, the J gene TRBJ1-4; 8 bases are a match to TRBD1. Germline CDR1 is LGHNA and CDR2 is YSLEER. CDR3 length equals 15 residues. Trimming took 3 bases from V and 7 from J; bases not matched to a gene: 7. CDR3 residues: CASSQGTGLSEKLFF. CDR3 in DNA: TGCGCCAGCAGCCAGGGGACAGGTCTCAGTGAAAAACTGTTTTTT.

V is TRBV27 and J is TRBJ2-7; D gene uncertain. Trimming shortened V by 4 bases and J by 2 bases, and 18 bases separated the two germline ends. Germline lookup yields CDR1 MNHEY and CDR2 SMNVEV (reference sequence). The CDR3 is made up of 16 amino acids. The CDR3 loop is CASSSLTSTNAYEQYF. As DNA, the CDR3 is TGTGCCAGCAGTTCACTGACATCTACAAACGCCTACGAGCAGTACTTC.

The rearrangement links TRBV7-9 to TRBJ2-3, with no clear D. The CDR3 consists of 11 residues. The V gene's germline CDR1 is SEHNR and CDR2 FQNEAQ (reference sequence). Trimming shortened V by 11 bases and J by 3 bases, and 9 bases separated the two germline ends. In DNA, the CDR3 is TGTGCCGCCCGAGGAACAGATACGCAGTATTTT. Protein: CAARGTDTQYF.

The chain is built from TRBV6-5 and TRBJ2-1; D unclear. Germline V gene lookup returns CDR1 MNHEY and CDR2 SVGAGI. Trimming pared 6 bases from V and 15 bases from J, leaving 21 bases between. The CDR3 totals 13 residues. CDR3 amino acids: CASSPDRVPAPFF. The CDR3 region has the DNA TGTGCCAGCAGCCCTGACCGGGTGCCTGCGCCGTTCTTC.

In this sample, this clonotype turned up a few times. This chain links TRBV19 with TRBJ1-4, with a tentative D call TRBD1 (5 bases). Germline V CDR1 and CDR2: LNHDA, SQIVND (reference sequence). V lost 7 bases, J lost 3 bases, and 12 bases lay in between. This CDR3 has 14 residues. As DNA, the CDR3 is TGTGCCAGTATCGGCCGGGACGCTAATGAAAAACTGTTTTTT. Protein sequence: CASIGRDANEKLFF.

The V gene is TRBV7-2, the J gene TRBJ2-1; D not certain. The CDR3 is made up of 18 amino acids. Germline lookup yields CDR1 SGHTA and CDR2 FQGNSA. V was trimmed by 1 base and J by 2 bases, leaving 18 bases between them. The DNA of the CDR3 is TGTGCCAGCAGCTTAGAGGACGTGGTGGTAGGGCCCTACAATGAGCAGTTCTTC. It encodes CASSLEDVVVGPYNEQFF.

With regard to this clonotype: A much larger clone differs by one base, so this may be a read error. The chain carries TRBV20-1 and TRBJ2-3, with D perhaps matching TRBD1 (5 bases). CDR3 length: 14 residues. Germline V gene lookup returns CDR1 DFQATT and CDR2 SNEGSKA (reference sequence). CDR3 coding DNA: TGCAGTGCTAGAGATTTGCGATTGACAGATACGCAGTGTTTT. Protein product: CSARDLRLTDTQCF.

This clonotype was seen only a few times. The rearrangement joins TRBV7-9 to TRBJ2-3, with D possibly matching TRBD2 (6 bases). The CDR3 runs to 14 residues. The V gene's germline CDR1 is SEHNR and CDR2 FQNEAQ (reference sequence). Trimming took off 5 bases at V and 5 bases at J, with 14 bases between the two ends. Here the CDR3 reads CASSLLQGGDTQYF. The CDR3 nucleotides are TGTGCCAGCAGCCTACTCCAGGGAGGAGATACGCAGTATTTT.

This clonotype was detected once. Germline and junction disagree at one end, which may indicate a read error. The genes are TRBV19 and TRBJ1-2; D is ambiguous. The germline V gene has CDR1 LNHDA and CDR2 SQIVND (reference sequence). This CDR3 has 10 amino acids. The DNA for the CDR3 is TGTTCCAGTAGTCAAATGGGCTACACCTTC. Its protein product is CSSSQMGYTF.

Points on this clonotype: The CDR3 does not end in the conserved phenylalanine or tryptophan, so this is likely a read error. The chain is built from TRBV4-3 and TRBJ2-1, with D possibly matching TRBD2 (5 bases). Trimming stripped 3 bases from V and 6 bases from J, with 12 bases between. CDR3 length: 14 amino acids. In germline, CDR1 is LGHNA, CDR2 YSLEER. CDR3 coding DNA: TGCGCCAGCAGCCATTCCGCGACTACCAATGAGCAGTTCTTA. The encoded protein is CASSHSATTNEQFL.

This clonotype was found many times. This chain uses TRBV12-3 or TRBV12-4 with TRBJ1-6; no clear D gene. V was cut by 4 bases and J by 7 bases, with 11 bases left in between. The CDR3 has 14 residues. CDR3: CASSYRGGNSPLHF. Written as DNA, the CDR3 is TGTGCCAGCAGTTATCGGGGAGGGAATTCACCCCTCCACTTT.

At least ten counts were recorded for this clonotype. The rearrangement links TRBV27 to TRBJ2-4; either TRBD1 or TRBD2 may supply D (6 bases each). CDR3 length equals 13 residues. Germline-derived CDR1 and CDR2 are MNHEY and SMNVEV (reference sequence). Trimming removed 4 bases from V and 5 bases from J, with 9 bases in between. The CDR3 reads CASSYGGENIQYF. CDR3 DNA: TGTGCCAGCAGTTACGGGGGCGAAAACATTCAGTACTTC.

This clonotype appeared many times. This chain connects TRBV28 to TRBJ2-7; TRBD1 is a possible D gene (6 bases). Germline values: CDR1 MDHEN, CDR2 SYDVKM. Trimming stripped 6 bases from V and 3 bases from J, with 12 bases between. CDR3 size: 13 residues. In DNA form, the CDR3 reads TGTGCCAGCAGACCGGACAGCCACTACGAGCAGTACTTC. It translates to CASRPDSHYEQYF. The entire variable domain, with the rest obtained from reference TRBV28 and TRBJ2-7, is as follows: DVKVTQSSRYLVKRTGEKVFLECVQDMDHENMFWYRQDPGLGLRLIYFSYDVKMKEKGDIPEGYSVSREKKERFSLILESASTNQTSMYLCASRPDSHYEQYFGPGTRLTVT.

This clonotype was seen at least ten times. The V and J genes are TRBV7-9 and TRBJ2-3, with 8 positions matching TRBD2. This CDR3 has 17 amino acids. The trim removed 0 bases at V and 1 base at J, leaving 6 bases unmatched. Germline V gene sequence: CDR1 SEHNR, CDR2 FQNEAQ (reference sequence). CDR3 residues: CASSLAGSGGRTDTQYF. CDR3 DNA: TGTGCCAGCAGCTTAGCGGGAAGCGGGGGCCGCACAGATACGCAGTATTTT.

This clonotype was recorded at least ten times. The rearrangement uses TRBV5-1 and TRBJ1-1, with D hard to call. Trimming shortened V by 0 bases and J by 2 bases, and 8 bases separated the two germline ends. This CDR3 comprises 14 residues. The germline gives CDR1 SGHRS, CDR2 YFSETQ. The CDR3 bases are TGCGCCAGCAGCTTGGTAACCGATAACACTGAAGCTTTCTTT. Translating gives CASSLVTDNTEAFF.

Comment on this clonotype: This may be a read error, as it is one base from a much larger clone. The rearrangement links TRBV29-1 to TRBJ1-1, with D perhaps matching TRBD1 (5 bases). The CDR3 length is 14 residues. Germline V gives CDR1 SQVTM, CDR2 ANQGSEA. V was shortened by 0 bases and J by 6 bases, with 14 bases between the two germline ends. CDR3 bases: TGCAGCGTTGAAGAAGGGGCAGGGATCGCTGAAGCTTTCTTT. It specifies CSVEEGAGIAEAFF.

This clonotype has at least ten counts. The chain couples TRBV6-2 or TRBV6-3 to TRBJ1-2; perhaps TRBD1 as D (5 bases). Trimming shortened V by 8 bases and J by 4 bases, and 17 bases separated the two germline ends. This CDR3 contains 14 residues. The germline V gene has CDR1 MNHEY and CDR2 SVGEGT. CDR3 DNA sequence: TGTGCCAGCCACGCTGACAGAAAGACCTATGGCTACACCTTC. It is translated as CASHADRKTYGYTF.

This clonotype was seen ten or more times. The rearrangement links TRBV27 to TRBJ2-3; weak D call: TRBD1 (5 bases). Germline CDR1 is MNHEY and CDR2 is SMNVEV (reference sequence). The CDR3 spans 13 residues. Between the trimmed V and J ends, which lost 8 bases and 4 bases, there was a span of 13 bases. The CDR3 loop reads CASGQEGADTQYF. The CDR3 DNA sequence: TGTGCCAGCGGACAAGAAGGGGCAGATACGCAGTATTTT.

This clonotype has just a few counts. V is TRBV4-1 and J is TRBJ1-2, with D unclear. Trimming removed 5 bases at V and 6 bases at J, with 19 bases between. The CDR3 covers 15 residues. Per the germline V gene, CDR1 is MGHRA and CDR2 is YSYEKL. CDR3 region: CASSSSVIQKHGYTF. The CDR3 DNA is TGCGCCAGCAGCTCCTCAGTTATACAGAAGCATGGCTACACCTTC.

V and J are TRBV19 and TRBJ2-1; D uncertain. The CDR3 runs 13 residues. The V end lost 4 bases, the J end lost 4 bases, and 8 bases lay between the germline ends. Per germline, CDR1 LNHDA and CDR2 SQIVND (reference sequence). The CDR3 reads CASSTTIYNEQFF. The CDR3 bases are TGTGCCAGTAGTACGACAATTTACAATGAGCAGTTCTTC.

This chain links TRBV29-1 with TRBJ1-5; 8 nucleotides align to TRBD1. Germline assignment: CDR1 SQVTM and CDR2 ANQGSEA. This CDR3 has 13 amino acids. Trimming at V came to 5 bases and at J to 2 bases, leaving 2 bases not matched to a gene. CDR3 protein: CSVTTGGNQPQHF. CDR3 DNA: TGCAGCGTTACGACAGGGGGCAATCAGCCCCAGCATTTT.

This clonotype was counted many times. This chain connects TRBV29-1 to TRBJ1-4; no clear D. Trimming stripped 0 bases from V and 1 base from J, with 12 bases between. Germline V gene data show CDR1 as SQVTM and CDR2 as ANQGSEA. The CDR3 is 16 amino acids. CDR3 bases: TGCAGCGTTGAAGACAGCTTAGGAGGAACTAATGAAAAACTGTTTTTT. It translates to CSVEDSLGGTNEKLFF.

The sample holds many counts of this clonotype. The chain has TRBV6-2 or TRBV6-3 and TRBJ1-1; D remains ambiguous. The CDR3 spans 12 residues. With 6 bases removed from V and 4 bases from J, the gap between germline ends came to 9 bases. Germline-derived CDR1 and CDR2 are MNHEY and SVGEGT. For the CDR3, the DNA is TGTGCCAGCAGCTCTTCTAGCACTGAAGCTTTCTTT. Translating it yields CASSSSSTEAFF.

This clonotype was found many times. The V and J genes are TRBV4-2 and TRBJ2-1; 9 bases are shared with TRBD2. This CDR3 is 16 amino acids long. CDR1 and CDR2 (germline): LGHNA, YNFKEQ. V was clipped by 1 base and J by 5 bases; unmatched bases: 6. CDR3 in DNA: TGTGCCAGCAGCCAAGTTTGGCTAGCGGGAAACAATGAGCAGTTCTTC. This gives the protein CASSQVWLAGNNEQFF.

This chain links TRBV27 with TRBJ2-7; TRBD2 aligns across 10 bases. This CDR3 has 14 residues. The trim removed 2 bases at V and 7 bases at J, leaving 5 bases unmatched. Germline V gene lookup returns CDR1 MNHEY and CDR2 SMNVEV (reference sequence). The CDR3 reads CASSLGAGGKEQYF. Here the CDR3 DNA reads TGTGCCAGCAGTTTAGGAGCGGGAGGGAAGGAGCAGTACTTC.

J is TRBJ2-7 and V is TRBV6-2 or TRBV6-3, with TRBD1 matching over 8 bases. Trimming removed 8 bases from V and 3 bases from J; junction bases left unmatched: 6. CDR1 is MNHEY, CDR2 SVGEGT, per germline. The CDR3 length is 13 residues. The CDR3 DNA reads as TGTGCCAGCGGTCACGGACAGGGCTACGAGCAGTACTTC. It codes for CASGHGQGYEQYF.

The chain joins TRBV29-1 to TRBJ2-7; maybe TRBD1 (6 bases). This CDR3 has 15 amino acids. Trimming took off 1 base at V and 2 bases at J, with 15 bases between the two ends. The germline CDR1 and CDR2 sequences are SQVTM and ANQGSEA. CDR3 protein: CSVEGTGTRAYEQYF. CDR3 sequence (DNA): TGCAGCGTTGAAGGCACCGGGACAAGAGCCTACGAGCAGTACTTC.

Many counts were recorded for this clonotype. This rearrangement joins TRBV27 to TRBJ2-7; a weak D match, TRBD2 (6 bases). The CDR3 loop spans 13 amino acids. Germline V gives CDR1 MNHEY, CDR2 SMNVEV (reference sequence). V lost 2 bases and J lost 7, with 12 bases in between. The CDR3: CASSLTSSGEQYF. DNA of the CDR3: TGTGCCAGCAGTTTAACTTCAAGCGGGGAGCAGTACTTC.

This clonotype was seen a few times. The V gene is TRBV3-1, the J gene TRBJ2-4; 11 bases are a match to TRBD1. The CDR3 is 16 amino acids. Germline CDR1 LGHDT, CDR2 YNNKEL (reference sequence). V was pared by 4 bases and J by 9 bases, with 11 bases of the junction left unmatched. CDR3 protein: CASSPIKGQGVRIQYF. CDR3 sequence (DNA): TGTGCCAGCAGCCCCATAAAGGGACAGGGGGTTCGCATTCAGTACTTC. The full variable domain, rest sourced from reference TRBV3-1 and TRBJ2-4, is DTAVSQTPKYLVTQMGNDKSIKCEQNLGHDTMYWYKQDSKKFLKIMFSYNNKELIINETVPNRFSPKSPDKAHLNLHINSLELGDSAVYFCASSPIKGQGVRIQYFGAGTRLSVL.

Only a few counts were recorded for this clonotype. In DNA, the CDR3 is TGTGCCAGCAGCTCGGCGGCCCTACGGGGCAATGAGCAGTTCTTC. It specifies CASSSAALRGNEQFF. The chain recombines TRBV11-2 with TRBJ2-1; perhaps TRBD2 as D (5 bases). With 4 bases removed from V and 6 bases from J, the gap between germline ends came to 16 bases. The CDR3 has 15 residues. In germline, CDR1 is SGHAT, CDR2 FQNNGV.

This clonotype was detected a few times. The gene calls are TRBV19 and TRBJ2-4; D not certain. V was trimmed by 6 bases and J by 3 bases, leaving 12 bases between them. The CDR3 is 14 amino acids. Germline CDR1 LNHDA, CDR2 SQIVND (reference sequence). CDR3 bases: TGTGCCAGTAGCCCTACAGATTTCAAAAACATTCAGTACTTC. Its protein is CASSPTDFKNIQYF.

This clonotype has just a few counts. This sequence joins TRBV27 and TRBJ2-7; a possible D gene is TRBD1 (7 bases). The V and J ends lost 6 bases and 4 bases respectively, with 16 bases between them. This CDR3 has 14 residues. CDR1 and CDR2 from the germline V gene are MNHEY and SMNVEV (reference sequence). CDR3 nucleotide sequence: TGTGCCAGCAGCCGCGCGGGACAGCGGTACGAGCAGTACTTC. This sequence encodes CASSRAGQRYEQYF.